The clone carrying this T cell receptor beta chain came up a few times. The antigen is undetermined. The record originates from a study of T cell repertoires in cytomegalovirus infection. As for the study in general: Selected CMV epitopes included recently identified HLA-C-restricted ones as well as well-studied HLA-B-restricted ones. Both CMV infection and a matching HLA type were indicated by public TCR beta signatures. General observations from the study: Clonotypes of TCR beta that were HLA-C-restricted and CMV-specific dominated the ex vivo response. Summed frequency of shared TCR beta families picked out CMV carriers who also had the relevant HLA.

TCRdb recomputed calls from the reads with MiXCR, one row per CDR3 protein. The table lists 650,000 to 900,000 distinct CDR3 sequences, approximately 32% of them singletons. The length of the CDR3 is 14 residues. Germline values: CDR1 LNHDA, CDR2 SQIVND (reference sequence). The ends were cut back, 4 bases at V and 6 bases at J, with 13 bases in the middle. The V call is TRBV19, the J call TRBJ1-5; possible D gene TRBD1, 5 bases. This receptor was identified in a human donor in good health (CMV status not recorded). Some clones in this sample may be carry-over from other donors' samples. The material was cultured CD8+ T cells from PBMCs, obtained from culture after CMV antigen stimulation. CDR3 sequence: CASSTGVGGQPQHF. In DNA, the CDR3 is TGTGCCAGTAGTACTGGGGTTGGGGGTCAGCCCCAGCATTTT.